Following are 30 T cell receptor beta chains from one sample sequenced in a study of spatial heterogeneity in lung cancer. As for time point: sample taken at primary tumor resection. Sequencing of whole RNA from tumor, nontumor lung or frozen PBMC involved no sorting. TCRdb redid the calling of the 5' RACE reads with MiXCR, one entry per CDR3 protein. Counted here are 230 or so distinct CDR3 sequences, about 47% occurring once; the ten biggest clones make up 70% to 85%. Specimen: PBMCs, collected at surgery. The receptors stem from a male donor with early-stage non-small cell lung cancer.

On this clonotype: The library was built for alpha chains, so this beta chain is an off-target read and its size means little. The chain links TRBV11-3 to TRBJ2-1; TRBD1 is a possible D gene (7 bases). V dropped 0 bases and J dropped 0 bases, with 15 bases sitting between them. The CDR3 consists of 18 residues. Looked up from germline, CDR1 is SGHNT and CDR2 is YENEEA. The CDR3 nucleotides are TGTGCCAGCAGCTTAGATCAGGGGGGCTCCAACTCCTACAATGAGCAGTTCTTC. Translated: CASSLDQGGSNSYNEQFF. Drawing the rest from reference TRBV11-3 and TRBJ2-1, the complete variable domain is EAGVVQSPRYKIIEKKQPVAFWCNPISGHNTLYWYLQNLGQGPELLIRYENEEAVDDSQLPKDRFSAERLKGVDSTLKIQPAELGDSAVYLCASSLDQGGSNSYNEQFFGPGTRLTVL.

About this clonotype itself: For a library built for alpha chains, this beta chain is a stray read; little rests on its size. The chain is built from TRBV2 and TRBJ2-2, with no clear D. Germline loops: CDR1 SNHLY, CDR2 FYNNEI. This CDR3 is 13 amino acids long. Trimming left V 4 bases short and J 7 bases short, with 10 bases between. CDR3 DNA: TGTGCCAGCAGTGCGGACGGAGACGGGGAGCTGTTTTTT. Translation gives CASSADGDGELFF.

Concerning this clonotype: Being off target in a library aimed at alpha chains, this beta chain has a size of little meaning. V and J are TRBV2 and TRBJ1-4; a weak D match, TRBD1 (5 bases). The CDR3 spans 15 residues. V lost 8 bases, J lost 0 bases, and 13 bases lay in between. Looked up from germline, CDR1 is SNHLY and CDR2 is FYNNEI. CDR3: CASLVSRATNEKLFF. CDR3 nucleotide sequence: TGTGCCAGCCTAGTATCCAGGGCAACTAATGAAAAACTGTTTTTT.

Remarks on this clonotype: As an off-target read in a library built for alpha chains, this beta chain has a frequency of little significance. V is TRBV6-5 and J is TRBJ2-5; 8 nucleotides align to TRBD2. V dropped 0 bases and J dropped 1; count of bases not matched to a gene: 10. The CDR3 has 18 amino acids. Germline CDR1 is MNHEY and CDR2 is SVGAGI. Written as DNA, the CDR3 is TGTGCCAGCAGTTACTCACGGCCGGGACTAGTTGTCCAAGAGACCCAGTACTTC. Protein: CASSYSRPGLVVQETQYF.

As regards this clonotype: This beta chain slipped into a library made for alpha chains as a stray read, so its size is not meaningful. This chain joins TRBV6-5 and TRBJ2-7; a weak D match, TRBD2 (6 bases). CDR3 length: 14 residues. V dropped 2 bases and J dropped 3 bases, with 11 bases sitting between them. Germline V gene lookup returns CDR1 MNHEY and CDR2 SVGAGI. The CDR3 nucleotides are TGTGCCAGCAGTTACGGCGGGGCAGACTACGAGCAGTACTTC. Translating gives CASSYGGADYEQYF.

This clonotype turned up a few times. With the library built for alpha chains, this beta chain is off target and its frequency is not meaningful. V usage is TRBV5-8 and J usage is TRBJ1-1; D may be TRBD1 (6 bases). CDR1 and CDR2 from the germline V gene are SGHTS and YDEGEE. V lost 4 bases and J lost 6, with 19 bases in between. CDR3 length: 15 residues. This chain's CDR3 is CASSPLQGVYAEAFF. CDR3 DNA sequence: TGTGCCAGCAGCCCACTACAGGGTGTATATGCTGAAGCTTTCTTT.

In its sample, this clonotype ranks as hyperexpanded. This beta chain lies outside the target of a library built for alpha chains; its clone size means little. This chain links TRBV20-1 with TRBJ2-1; possibly TRBD1 or TRBD2 for D (5 bases each). Germline CDR1 and CDR2: DFQATT and SNEGSKA (reference sequence). The CDR3 loop spans 14 amino acids. Trimming cost V 2 bases and J 7 bases, with 15 bases left between them. Here the CDR3 DNA reads TGCAGTGCTAGAACGGGACGGATTATAAATGAGCAGTTCTTC. It yields the protein CSARTGRIINEQFF.

In its sample, this clonotype ranks as hyperexpanded. This beta chain lies outside the target of a library built for alpha chains; its clone size means little. J is TRBJ2-2 and V is TRBV5-1; either TRBD1 or TRBD2 may supply D (5 bases each). This CDR3 contains 14 residues. V lost 2 bases and J 6 bases, leaving 11 bases between the germline ends. Germline values: CDR1 SGHRS, CDR2 YFSETQ. The CDR3 is CASSFTGLPGELFF. Written as DNA, the CDR3 is TGCGCCAGCAGCTTTACGGGGCTCCCCGGGGAGCTGTTTTTT.

With respect to this clonotype: Little can be read into the size of this beta chain, an off-target read in a library designed for alpha chains. The V call is TRBV19, the J call TRBJ2-5; 7 positions agree with TRBD2. Looked up from germline, CDR1 is LNHDA and CDR2 is SQIVND (reference sequence). The CDR3 totals 14 residues. Trimming took 5 bases from V and 1 from J; bases not matched to a gene: 4. Written as DNA, the CDR3 is TGTGCCAGTAGTCTTGGGACTACCCAAGAGACCCAGTACTTC. Amino acid sequence: CASSLGTTQETQYF.

As for this clonotype: The size of this beta chain means little, since it is a stray read in a library made for alpha chains. The rearrangement uses TRBV5-4 and TRBJ2-3; D not resolved. The CDR3 runs 13 residues. Germline V gene data show CDR1 as SGHNT and CDR2 as YYREEE (reference sequence). Trimming left V 4 bases short and J 3 bases short, with 9 bases between. CDR3 DNA: TGTGCCAGCAGCAAGGATAAAACAGATACGCAGTATTTT. Translation: CASSKDKTDTQYF.

Worth noting for this clonotype: Being off target in a library aimed at alpha chains, this beta chain has a size of little meaning. This chain connects TRBV20-1 to TRBJ2-7; TRBD1 matches 9 bases. Germline values: CDR1 DFQATT, CDR2 SNEGSKA (reference sequence). V trimming: 2 bases; J trimming: 1 base; junction bases outside the gene matches: 6. The CDR3 is 15 residues long. In DNA, the CDR3 is TGCAGTGCTAGACCCCTCGACAGGGGGTCCTACGAGCAGTACTTC. This codes for CSARPLDRGSYEQYF.

For this clonotype: The size of this beta chain means little, since it is a stray read in a library made for alpha chains. The genes are TRBV28 and TRBJ1-2, with 8 bases aligning to TRBD1. The CDR3 length is 13 residues. In germline, CDR1 is MDHEN, CDR2 SYDVKM. V trimming: 6 bases; J trimming: 5 bases; junction bases outside the gene matches: 5. As DNA, the CDR3 is TGTGCCAGCAGGCAGGGGGCGCGTTATGGCTACACCTTC. This codes for CASRQGARYGYTF.

Comment on this clonotype: This beta chain is off target for a library built for alpha chains, so its abundance means little. CDR3 loop: CSAGTGFREQYF. The DNA for the CDR3 is TGCAGCGCTGGGACAGGGTTCCGGGAGCAGTACTTC. The V gene is TRBV29-1, the J gene TRBJ2-7; 9 bases map to TRBD1. The CDR3 is made up of 12 amino acids. V was pared by 7 bases and J by 7 bases, with 8 bases of the junction left unmatched. Germline lookup yields CDR1 SQVTM and CDR2 ANQGSEA.

Sample share makes this clonotype large (0.1 to 1%). This beta chain came through as a stray read in a library set up for alpha chains, and its size says little. The genes are TRBV11-2 and TRBJ1-4, with TRBD1 matching 7 bases. The CDR3 length is 15 residues. Losses at the gene ends were 5 bases for V and 8 bases for J; bases not matched to a gene: 11. Germline lookup yields CDR1 SGHAT and CDR2 FQNNGV. CDR3 nucleotide sequence: TGTGCCAGCAGCGGAGCTGACAGGGTTTTGGAAAAACTGTTTTTT. Its translation is CASSGADRVLEKLFF. Full variable domain (outside the CDR3, taken from reference TRBV11-2 and TRBJ1-4): EAGVAQSPRYKIIEKRQSVAFWCNPISGHATLYWYQQILGQGPKLLIQFQNNGVVDDSQLPKDRFSAERLKGVDSTLKIQPAKLEDSAVYLCASSGADRVLEKLFFGSGTQLSVL.

This clonotype was seen a handful of times. A library made for alpha chains picked up this beta chain off target, so its size means little. The chain links TRBV2 to TRBJ2-7; no reliable D call. The CDR3 extends over 10 amino acids. Germline V gives CDR1 SNHLY, CDR2 FYNNEI. V lost 6 bases and J lost 3, with 3 bases in between. CDR3 protein: CASSHYEQYF. As DNA, the CDR3 is TGTGCCAGCAGCCACTACGAGCAGTACTTC. The variable domain in full, with the rest retrieved from reference TRBV2 and TRBJ2-7, is EPEVTQTPSHQVTQMGQEVILRCVPISNHLYFYWYRQILGQKVEFLVSFYNNEISEKSEIFDDQFSVERPDGSNFTLKIRSTKLEDSAMYFCASSHYEQYFGPGTRLTVT.

This clonotype is deemed hyperexpanded. This beta chain represents an off-target read in a library built for alpha chains; its size is of limited meaning. The chain links TRBV19 to TRBJ1-5, with 8 bases identical to TRBD1. CDR1 is LNHDA, CDR2 SQIVND, per germline (reference sequence). Trimming cost V 8 bases and J 4 bases; bases outside gene matches: 10. The CDR3 spans 15 residues. The CDR3 protein is CASGIEDRANQPQHF. In DNA, the CDR3 is TGTGCCAGTGGGATCGAGGACAGGGCTAATCAGCCCCAGCATTTT.

By share, this clonotype ranks as large. With the library built for alpha chains, this beta chain is off target and its frequency is not meaningful. V usage is TRBV27 and J usage is TRBJ2-1, with unresolved D. With 6 bases removed from V and 6 bases from J, the gap between germline ends came to 12 bases. This CDR3 has 13 residues. In germline, CDR1 is MNHEY, CDR2 SMNVEV (reference sequence). This CDR3 is CASSLLAFNEQFF. Written as DNA, the CDR3 is TGTGCCAGCAGCCTACTTGCCTTCAATGAGCAGTTCTTC.

Comment on this clonotype: This beta chain was picked up by a library intended for alpha chains and is off target, so its count carries little meaning. This rearrangement joins TRBV2 to TRBJ2-3; maybe TRBD2 (6 bases). Trimming removed 7 bases at V and 3 bases at J, with 11 bases between. CDR1 is SNHLY, CDR2 FYNNEI, per germline. The CDR3 consists of 13 residues. The CDR3 protein is CASNQEGTDTQYF. The CDR3 region has the DNA TGTGCCAGCAACCAGGAGGGTACAGATACGCAGTATTTT.

Regarding this clonotype: Because this beta chain is a stray read in a library intended to capture alpha chains, its abundance should not be given much weight. The chain joins TRBV2 to TRBJ1-2, with TRBD1 matching over 7 bases. The V and J ends lost 8 bases and 3 bases, in that order; junction bases with no gene match: 6. The CDR3 runs 13 residues. Germline V gives CDR1 SNHLY, CDR2 FYNNEI. For the CDR3, the DNA is TGTGCCAGCCTCACCGACAGGGACTATGGCTACACCTTC. This sequence encodes CASLTDRDYGYTF.

For this clonotype: This beta chain slipped into a library made for alpha chains as a stray read, so its size is not meaningful. The chain carries TRBV20-1 and TRBJ2-1; no clear D gene. Germline CDR1 reads DFQATT; CDR2 reads SNEGSKA (reference sequence). This CDR3 has 11 amino acids. V was clipped by 3 bases and J by 7 bases, with 7 bases between them. The CDR3 bases are TGCAGTGCTAGGCGTGAAAATGAGCAGTTCTTC. Its translation is CSARRENEQFF.

This clonotype was seen more than once but under ten times. Because this beta chain is a stray read in a library intended to capture alpha chains, its abundance should not be given much weight. The chain joins TRBV30 to TRBJ2-3; D is ambiguous. V was shortened by 0 bases and J by 2 bases, with 9 bases between the two germline ends. CDR1 is GTSNPN, CDR2 SVGIG, per germline (reference sequence). The CDR3 sequence is 14 residues long. CDR3 in DNA: TGTGCCTGGAGTGTAACGGAAAACACAGATACGCAGTATTTT. Its translation: CAWSVTENTDTQYF.

This clonotype is categorized as large (0.1 to 1%). As an off-target read in a library built for alpha chains, this beta chain has a frequency of little significance. The V gene is TRBV7-2, the J gene TRBJ1-2; tentative D call: TRBD1 (5 bases). The V end was cut by 3 bases, the J end by 5 bases, with 13 bases between. This CDR3 spans 14 amino acids. Looked up from germline, CDR1 is SGHTA and CDR2 is FQGNSA. Here the CDR3 reads CASSLGGDGYGYTF. The DNA of the CDR3 is TGTGCCAGCAGCTTGGGAGGGGACGGGTATGGCTACACCTTC.

Note on this clonotype: This beta chain is a stray read from a library made for alpha chains; its abundance is not meaningful. The V gene is TRBV10-3, the J gene TRBJ2-5; maybe TRBD2 (5 bases). The germline V and J ends were trimmed by 4 bases and 2 bases, with 11 bases remaining between them. Germline V gives CDR1 ENHRY, CDR2 SYGVKD. The CDR3 has 14 residues. The CDR3 nucleotides read TGTGCCATCAGTGTTGGTGGGGAGCAAGAGACCCAGTACTTC. Protein product: CAISVGGEQETQYF.

On this clonotype: Because this beta chain is a stray read in a library intended to capture alpha chains, its abundance should not be given much weight. The gene calls are TRBV29-1 and TRBJ1-1; D uncertain. Germline V gene sequence: CDR1 SQVTM, CDR2 ANQGSEA. Deletions cut 3 bases from V and 2 bases from J, with 7 bases between. This CDR3 region has 12 residues. For the CDR3, the DNA is TGCAGCGTTGAGAGCGGAAACACTGAAGCTTTCTTT. Its translation: CSVESGNTEAFF.

On this clonotype itself: This beta chain is an off-target read within a library intended for alpha chains, so its frequency means little. This chain connects TRBV7-3 to TRBJ2-3, with a possible D match to TRBD2 (5 bases). This CDR3 contains 14 residues. Trimming stripped 5 bases from V and 1 base from J, with 10 bases between. Germline CDR1 reads SGHTA; CDR2 reads FQGTGA. DNA of the CDR3: TGTGCCAGCAGCCTAGCCGGAGGCACAGATACGCAGTATTTT. Translating gives CASSLAGGTDTQYF.

This clonotype was counted between two and nine times. This beta chain turned up in a library designed for alpha chains; as an off-target read, its abundance says little. V is TRBV27 and J is TRBJ2-2; unclear D gene. V dropped 1 base and J dropped 1 base, with 4 bases sitting between them. The CDR3 is 14 amino acids. Germline CDR1 reads MNHEY; CDR2 reads SMNVEV (reference sequence). CDR3 in amino acids: CASSLLRNTGELFF. DNA of the CDR3: TGTGCCAGCAGTTTATTGAGGAACACCGGGGAGCTGTTTTTT.

This clonotype is termed hyperexpanded. Because the library targeted alpha chains, this beta chain is an off-target read whose size means little. The chain employs TRBV6-5 and TRBJ2-7, with D maybe TRBD1 (5 bases). Per the germline V gene, CDR1 is MNHEY and CDR2 is SVGAGI. This CDR3 has 13 residues. V was trimmed by 0 bases and J by 6 bases, leaving 9 bases between them. The CDR3 coding sequence is TGTGCCAGCAGTTACTCGAAGGGGTCCGAGCAGTACTTC. Its protein is CASSYSKGSEQYF.

Worth noting for this clonotype: Since it is a stray read in a library aimed at alpha chains, this beta chain has a size that is not meaningful. The chain combines TRBV7-8 with TRBJ2-7; D may be TRBD2 (5 bases). Looked up from germline, CDR1 is SGHVS and CDR2 is FQNEAQ. The CDR3 has 14 residues. V was cut by 2 bases and J by 7 bases, with 15 bases left in between. CDR3 sequence reads: CASSLSRMGVEQYF. CDR3 DNA sequence: TGTGCCAGCAGCTTAAGTCGGATGGGAGTGGAGCAGTACTTC. The full variable domain, its missing parts supplied by reference TRBV7-8 and TRBJ2-7, is GAGVSQSPRYKVAKRGQDVALRCDPISGHVSLFWYQQALGQGPEFLTYFQNEAQLDKSGLPSDRFFAERPEGSVSTLKIQRTQQEDSAVYLCASSLSRMGVEQYFGPGTRLTVT.

As for this clonotype: Found in a library prepared for alpha chains, this beta chain is an off-target read, and its abundance has little meaning. V and J are TRBV7-8 and TRBJ2-5, with TRBD2 matching over 10 bases. CDR3 size: 15 residues. V gave up 7 bases and J gave up 3 bases; unmatched junction bases: 8. Germline CDR1 is SGHVS and CDR2 is FQNEAQ. The DNA of the CDR3 is TGTGCCAGCACCTCAGTAGGACTAGCGGAAGAGACCCAGTACTTC. It codes for CASTSVGLAEETQYF.

This clonotype is hyperexpanded (1% or more). The library was designed around alpha chains, so this beta chain is a stray read whose abundance carries little weight. The chain links TRBV7-9 to TRBJ2-5; possible D gene TRBD2, 5 bases. The CDR3 has 14 residues. Germline-derived CDR1 and CDR2 are SEHNR and FQNEAQ (reference sequence). V shed 3 bases and J shed 0 bases, with 8 bases lying between them. CDR3 amino acids: CASSLEEYQETQYF. CDR3 in DNA: TGTGCCAGCAGCTTGGAGGAGTACCAAGAGACCCAGTACTTC.